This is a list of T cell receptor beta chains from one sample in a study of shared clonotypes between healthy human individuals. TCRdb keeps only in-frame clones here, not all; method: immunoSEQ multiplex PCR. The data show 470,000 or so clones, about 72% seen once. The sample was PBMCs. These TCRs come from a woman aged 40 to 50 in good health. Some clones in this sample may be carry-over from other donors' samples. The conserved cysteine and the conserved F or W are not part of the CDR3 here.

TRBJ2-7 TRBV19 ASSYRGAMYEQY
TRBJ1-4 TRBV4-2 ASSQEGWGRRDEKLF
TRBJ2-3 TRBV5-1 ASSLTITDTQY
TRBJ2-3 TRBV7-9 ASSLARLAGSTDTQY
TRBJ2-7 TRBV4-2 ASSQDWRLAPYEQY
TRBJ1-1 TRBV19 ASSMGKGRTEAF
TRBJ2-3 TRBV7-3 ASSLQGPPSTDTQY
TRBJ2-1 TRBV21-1 ASSKNLQVPYNEQF
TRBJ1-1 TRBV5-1 ASSFQGGMNTEAF
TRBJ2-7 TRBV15 ATRRAGGSYEQY
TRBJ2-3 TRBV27 ASRQPGLAGTDTQY
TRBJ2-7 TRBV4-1 ASSQPPPRTDREQY
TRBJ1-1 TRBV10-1 ASSRDRGRTEAF
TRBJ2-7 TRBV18 ASSPPTSGSYEQY
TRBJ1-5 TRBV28 ASSSLPRDSNQPQH
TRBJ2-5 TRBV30 AWAGQGGTQY
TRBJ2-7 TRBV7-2 ASSRTRDYEQY
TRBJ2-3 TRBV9 ASSVEWEARPGTQY
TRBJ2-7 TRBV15 ATSRDLGREQTYEQY
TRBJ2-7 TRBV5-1 ASSFQGSSYEQY
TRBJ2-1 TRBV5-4 ASSLLAGAYNEQF
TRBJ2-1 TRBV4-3 ASSQDPGGYNEQF
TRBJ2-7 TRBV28 ASSSGDRSYEQY
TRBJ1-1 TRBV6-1 ASSPWEAF
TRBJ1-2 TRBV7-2 ASSYAPDRGTYGYT
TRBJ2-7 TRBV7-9 ASSPRQGEYEQY
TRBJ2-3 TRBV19 ASSSPGHRQDTQY
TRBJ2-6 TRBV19 ASTRTLRSGANVLT
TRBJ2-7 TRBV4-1 ASSQAPGQGYEQY
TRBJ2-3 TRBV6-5 ASTSTGTHTQY
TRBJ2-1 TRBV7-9 ASSRTGGSYNEQF
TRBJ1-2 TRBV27 ASSSGGVQTNYGYT
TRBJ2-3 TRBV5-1 ASSPQGAADTQY
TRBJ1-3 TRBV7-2 ASSPGGALGNTIY
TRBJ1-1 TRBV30 AWRPGRRNTEAF
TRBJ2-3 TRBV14 ASSYRDYQDTQY
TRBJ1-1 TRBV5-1 ASSRRLTGRAEAF
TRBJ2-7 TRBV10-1 ASSEHSRTYEQY
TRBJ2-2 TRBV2 ASTGTVNFANTGELF
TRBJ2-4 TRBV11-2 ASSLDSTSSTVQY
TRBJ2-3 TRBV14 ASSQVRGERQY